This T cell receptor beta chain was identified in a study of cytomegalovirus exposure and HLA in healthy donors. Overall study results and limits: Earlier analysis found most TCR beta V segments productive about 87% or about 30% of the time. In a later analysis, at a false discovery rate of 0.05, roughly 16,000 TCR beta sequences matched HLA alleles.

The CDR3 is 16 amino acids. Germline trimming cut 0 bases from V and 4 bases from J; bases unmatched to any gene: 7. Use of 60 Vbeta and 13 Jbeta primers characterized the PCR. Original processing notes: Per a later analysis, the number of unique TCR beta chains was roughly 80 million, of which around 9.9 million were shared. TCRdb keeps only in-frame clones here, not all; method: immunoSEQ multiplex PCR. The V and J calls and clone size come from that table; D and trimming were worked out from the DNA. The data contain roughly 130,000 clones, roughly 80% of them seen just once; the ten biggest clones take up about 0.91%. About this clone itself: Its antigen is unknown.

The receptor's source is a young man in good health and CMV-seronegative. V and J are TRBV23-1 and TRBJ2-5, with TRBD1 matching over 8 bases. TRBV23-1 is designated an ORF whose function remains uncertain. The sequenced sample was PBMCs. CDR3 amino acids: CASSQSSTGVGETQYF. The CDR3 DNA sequence: TGCGCCAGCAGTCAATCGTCGACAGGGGTGGGAGAGACCCAGTACTTC.